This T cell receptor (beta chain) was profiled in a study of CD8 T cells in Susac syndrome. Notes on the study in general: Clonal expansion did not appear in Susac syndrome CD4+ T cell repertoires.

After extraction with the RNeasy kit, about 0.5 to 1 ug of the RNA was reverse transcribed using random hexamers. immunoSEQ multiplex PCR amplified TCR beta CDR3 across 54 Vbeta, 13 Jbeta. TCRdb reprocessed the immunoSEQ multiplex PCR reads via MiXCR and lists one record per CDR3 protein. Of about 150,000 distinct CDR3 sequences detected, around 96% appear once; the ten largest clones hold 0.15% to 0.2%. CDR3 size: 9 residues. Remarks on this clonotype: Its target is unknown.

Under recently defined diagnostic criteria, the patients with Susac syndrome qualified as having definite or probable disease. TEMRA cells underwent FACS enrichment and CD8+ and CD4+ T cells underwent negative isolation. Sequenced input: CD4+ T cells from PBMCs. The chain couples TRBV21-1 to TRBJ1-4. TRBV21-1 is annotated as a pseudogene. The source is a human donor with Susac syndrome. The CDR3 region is CARQKGLFF. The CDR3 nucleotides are TGTGCCAGACAAAAGGGCCTGTTTTTT.